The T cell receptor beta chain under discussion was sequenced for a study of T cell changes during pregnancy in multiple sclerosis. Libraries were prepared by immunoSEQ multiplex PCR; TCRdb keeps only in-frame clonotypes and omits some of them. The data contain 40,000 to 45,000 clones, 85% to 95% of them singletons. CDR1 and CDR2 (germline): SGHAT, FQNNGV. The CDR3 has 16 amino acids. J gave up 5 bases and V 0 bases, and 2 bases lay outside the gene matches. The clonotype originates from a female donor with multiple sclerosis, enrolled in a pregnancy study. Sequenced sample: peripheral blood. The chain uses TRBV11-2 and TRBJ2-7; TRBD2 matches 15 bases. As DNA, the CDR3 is TGTGCCAGCAGCTTAGAGGGACTAGCGGGAGGCCACGAGCAGTACTTC. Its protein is CASSLEGLAGGHEQYF. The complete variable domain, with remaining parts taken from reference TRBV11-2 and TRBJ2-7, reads EAGVAQSPRYKIIEKRQSVAFWCNPISGHATLYWYQQILGQGPKLLIQFQNNGVVDDSQLPKDRFSAERLKGVDSTLKIQPAKLEDSAVYLCASSLEGLAGGHEQYFGPGTRLTVT.